This TCR beta chain was identified during a study of T cell repertoires in cytomegalovirus infection. Turning to the study itself: Public TCR beta signature analysis indicated the presence of both CMV infection and matching HLA type.

This clonotype was seen a handful of times. Its target is unknown. General study results and limits: HLA-C-restricted, CMV-specific TCR beta clonotypes were dominant ex vivo.

TCRdb independently ran MiXCR on the reads; one entry per CDR3 protein. This repertoire shows about 920,000 distinct CDR3 sequences, 30% to 40% found once; its top ten account for about an eighth. Germline-derived CDR1 and CDR2 are LGHNA and YNFKEQ. CDR3 length: 15 amino acids. V was pared by 6 bases and J by 1 base, with 16 bases between. The input for sequencing was cultured CD8+ T cells from PBMCs, taken from culture after CMV antigen stimulation. This chain uses TRBV4-2 with TRBJ2-7, with D perhaps matching TRBD1 (6 bases). The receptor comes from a human donor in good health (CMV status not recorded). Some clones in this sample may be carry-over from other donors' samples. CDR3 nucleotides: TGTGCCAGCAGGCTGGGGACACAGGAGTCCTACGAGCAGTACTTC. Its translation is CASRLGTQESYEQYF.